The 24 T cell receptor beta chains listed next were all sequenced from one sample in a study of T-cell memory formation after mild COVID-19. Each CDR3 protein gets one entry after TCRdb re-called the 5' RACE reads with MiXCR. The table lists approximately 390,000 distinct CDR3 sequences, 16% of them singletons. Sequences were obtained from PBMCs or a T cell subset sorted from them (not recorded which). Receptor source: a young man who had mild COVID-19 (a few samples of this study predate the infection). Cell type and time point are not known.

In its sample, this clonotype was seen a few times. This chain connects TRBV19 to TRBJ2-1; D is undetermined. Germline V gene data show CDR1 as LNHDA and CDR2 as SQIVND (reference sequence). The ends were cut back, 3 bases at V and 7 bases at J, with 7 bases in the middle. This CDR3 comprises 12 residues. In nucleotides, the CDR3 is TGTGCCAGTAGTATTTGGAGAAATGAGCAGTTCTTC. It is translated as CASSIWRNEQFF.

This chain links TRBV20-1 with TRBJ2-7, with unresolved D. Germline V gene data show CDR1 as DFQATT and CDR2 as SNEGSKA (reference sequence). This CDR3 contains 13 residues. The V end lost 7 bases, the J end lost 0 bases, and 13 bases lay between the germline ends. CDR3 residues: CSGSLPNSYEQYF. The CDR3 DNA is TGCAGTGGGTCGCTTCCGAACTCCTACGAGCAGTACTTC.

The chain carries TRBV15 and TRBJ2-1, with 9 bases fitting TRBD1. The CDR3 contains 15 residues. Per germline, CDR1 LNHNV and CDR2 YYDKDF (reference sequence). The trim removed 6 bases at V and 6 bases at J, leaving 9 bases unmatched. In DNA, the CDR3 is TGTGCCACCAGGGGACAGGGAATGGTAGGCAATGAGCAGTTCTTC. It yields the protein CATRGQGMVGNEQFF.

There are many counts of this clonotype. V gene TRBV11-2 combines with J gene TRBJ2-3; 8 bases line up with TRBD2. CDR3 length: 15 residues. Trimming removed 5 bases from V and 2 bases from J; junction bases left unmatched: 6. The germline V gene encodes CDR1 SGHAT and CDR2 FQNNGV. The CDR3 protein is CASSPTSGYTDTQYF. CDR3 sequence (DNA): TGTGCCAGCAGCCCTACTAGCGGATACACAGATACGCAGTATTTT.

This clonotype was counted only a few times. The V gene is TRBV12-3 or TRBV12-4, the J gene TRBJ2-5, with D perhaps TRBD1 (5 bases). This CDR3 contains 14 residues. V was trimmed by 6 bases and J by 4 bases, leaving 15 bases between them. The chain's CDR3 is CASSPQGIPETQYF. The CDR3 region has the DNA TGTGCCAGCAGCCCGCAGGGTATCCCAGAGACCCAGTACTTC.

Only a few counts were recorded for this clonotype. The gene calls are TRBV27 and TRBJ1-1; 10 bases map to TRBD1. CDR1 is MNHEY and CDR2 is SMNVEV in the germline V gene (reference sequence). The length of the CDR3 is 18 residues. Losses at the gene ends were 3 bases for V and 1 base for J; bases not matched to a gene: 11. The CDR3 loop is CASSLRSGQGDENTEAFF. CDR3 DNA sequence: TGTGCCAGCAGTTTGAGAAGTGGACAGGGGGATGAGAACACTGAAGCTTTCTTT.

This clonotype occurred a few times. V is TRBV4-3 and J is TRBJ1-1; D unresolved. The CDR3 totals 13 residues. V lost 1 base to trimming and J lost 8 bases, with 11 bases between them. The germline CDR1 and CDR2 sequences are LGHNA and YSLEER. CDR3 coding DNA: TGCGCCAGCAGCCAAGGGATTCGGGAAGAAGCTTTCTTT. Its protein product is CASSQGIREEAFF.

This clonotype was detected many times. V and J are TRBV7-2 and TRBJ1-4; 8 bases align to TRBD1. Trimming at V came to 5 bases and at J to 7 bases, leaving 9 bases not matched to a gene. This CDR3 is 15 amino acids long. Germline V gene data show CDR1 as SGHTA and CDR2 as FQGNSA. The CDR3 sequence is CASSIETGVGEKLFF. The DNA for the CDR3 is TGTGCCAGCAGCATAGAGACAGGGGTTGGTGAAAAACTGTTTTTT.

The rearrangement uses TRBV10-3 and TRBJ1-5; D not resolved. CDR1 ENHRY and CDR2 SYGVKD come from the germline V gene. The V end lost 3 bases, the J end lost 6 bases, and 9 bases lay between the germline ends. There are 13 residues in the CDR3. The CDR3, as DNA: TGTGCCATCAGTGAAGATCGGGTTCAGCCCCAGCATTTT. It codes for CAISEDRVQPQHF.

V is TRBV12-3 or TRBV12-4 and J is TRBJ2-1, with a weak D call TRBD2 (6 bases). The ends were cut back, 6 bases at V and 8 bases at J, with 14 bases in the middle. This CDR3 is 13 amino acids long. CDR3 amino acids: CASSPIRGYEQFF. The CDR3 region has the DNA TGTGCCAGCAGCCCCATCCGGGGGTATGAGCAGTTCTTC.

This clonotype has only a few counts. V gene TRBV28 combines with J gene TRBJ2-7; 7 positions agree with TRBD2. CDR1 and CDR2 from the germline V gene are MDHEN and SYDVKM. The trim removed 2 bases at V and 0 bases at J, leaving 4 bases unmatched. The CDR3 has 15 residues. CDR3 loop: CASSLRLAASYEQYV. CDR3 nucleotide sequence: TGTGCCAGCAGTTTAAGGCTAGCGGCCTCCTACGAGCAGTACGTC.

V and J are TRBV19 and TRBJ1-5; D is perhaps TRBD1 (5 bases). CDR1 is LNHDA and CDR2 is SQIVND in the germline V gene (reference sequence). The CDR3 runs to 16 residues. The V gene lost 3 bases and the J gene lost 3 bases, with 15 bases spanning the gap. The CDR3 spells CASSIGEGPINQPQHF. The CDR3 DNA is TGTGCCAGTAGTATTGGGGAGGGGCCAATCAATCAGCCCCAGCATTTT.

This clonotype has a handful of counts. For the CDR3, the DNA is TGCAGCGTTGAAGTTCCCGGGATTCCCAAATCGGGCAATCAGCCCCAGCATTTT. It encodes CSVEVPGIPKSGNQPQHF. V and J are TRBV29-1 and TRBJ1-5, with D uncertain. The CDR3 runs to 18 residues. The V end lost 1 base, the J end lost 2 bases, and 21 bases lay between the germline ends. The germline CDR1 and CDR2 sequences are SQVTM and ANQGSEA. Combining the CDR3 with reference TRBV29-1 and TRBJ1-5 gives the whole variable domain SAVISQKPSRDICQRGTSLTIQCQVDSQVTMMFWYRQQPGQSLTLIATANQGSEATYESGFVIDKFPISRPNLTFSTLTVSNMSPEDSSIYLCSVEVPGIPKSGNQPQHFGDGTRLSIL.

This clonotype was seen only a few times. The chain employs TRBV5-5 and TRBJ2-3; the match to TRBD1 covers 9 bases. CDR1 and CDR2 from the germline V gene are SGHKS and YYEKEE (reference sequence). The CDR3 totals 15 residues. With 3 bases clipped from V and 7 bases from J, the junction kept 9 bases outside the gene matches. The CDR3 loop is CASSSWTGDWNTQYF. DNA of the CDR3: TGTGCCAGCAGCTCGTGGACAGGGGATTGGAATACGCAGTATTTT.

The chain combines TRBV12-3 or TRBV12-4 with TRBJ2-5, with 8 nucleotides matching TRBD1. Trimming took 5 bases from V and 0 from J; bases not matched to a gene: 5. CDR3 size: 15 residues. The CDR3 DNA is TGTGCCAGCAGTCGCCGGGGACAGGACCAAGAGACCCAGTACTTC. This codes for CASSRRGQDQETQYF.

The chain combines TRBV3-1 with TRBJ2-2, with a weak D call TRBD1 (5 bases). The CDR3 is 15 amino acids. V gave up 6 bases and J gave up 4 bases, with 15 bases separating them. CDR1 is LGHDT and CDR2 is YNNKEL in the germline V gene (reference sequence). The CDR3 DNA reads as TGTGCCAGCAGTAACAGCAGGGTGGGCACCGGGGAGCTGTTTTTT. Translated: CASSNSRVGTGELFF.

This clonotype was observed a few times. This chain joins TRBV7-2 and TRBJ1-3; D is possibly TRBD1 (6 bases). Germline lookup yields CDR1 SGHTA and CDR2 FQGNSA. There are 16 residues in the CDR3. V was pared by 1 base and J by 4 bases, with 14 bases between. DNA of the CDR3: TGTGCCAGCAGCTTAGTTGGGGGGGCGCCCGGAAACACCATATATTTT. This codes for CASSLVGGAPGNTIYF.

V gene TRBV3-1 combines with J gene TRBJ2-7; D ambiguous. CDR1 is LGHDT, CDR2 YNNKEL, per germline (reference sequence). V lost 0 bases to trimming and J lost 2 bases, with 14 bases between them. CDR3 length: 16 residues. The CDR3 loop reads CASSQDFGASPYEQYV. As DNA, the CDR3 is TGTGCCAGCAGCCAAGATTTCGGAGCCAGCCCCTACGAGCAGTACGTC.

This rearrangement joins TRBV20-1 to TRBJ2-1, with 9 nucleotides matching TRBD2. The CDR3 runs to 18 residues. Germline V gives CDR1 DFQATT, CDR2 SNEGSKA (reference sequence). V trimming: 0 bases; J trimming: 7 bases; junction bases outside the gene matches: 16. The CDR3 DNA sequence: TGCAGTGCTAGAGATATAGGTAGCGGGGGCCACTTTCGGAATGAGCAGTTCTTC. Translation gives CSARDIGSGGHFRNEQFF.

This clonotype was picked up a small number of times. The gene calls are TRBV4-3 and TRBJ1-5; 7 bases align to TRBD1. This CDR3 comprises 15 residues. Germline loops: CDR1 LGHNA, CDR2 YSLEER. V shed 0 bases, J shed 7 bases, and the junction held 6 bases outside the gene matches. In DNA, the CDR3 is TGCGCCAGCAGCCAAGAATGGGCAGGGGGACAGCCCCAGCATTTT. Its translation: CASSQEWAGGQPQHF.

This clonotype has more than one count but fewer than ten. This chain joins TRBV4-1 and TRBJ2-5; D gene ambiguous. V was cut by 6 bases and J by 7 bases, with 9 bases left in between. Germline CDR1 is MGHRA and CDR2 is YSYEKL. The CDR3 extends over 11 amino acids. The DNA for the CDR3 is TGCGCCAGCAGGGGCCGATGGACCCAGTACTTC. It codes for CASRGRWTQYF.

This clonotype appeared many times. This sequence joins TRBV4-2 and TRBJ1-4; 11 bases agree with TRBD1. The CDR3 loop spans 17 amino acids. V lost 1 base, J lost 7 bases, and 8 bases stayed unmatched. Germline V CDR1 and CDR2: LGHNA, YNFKEQ. The CDR3 DNA reads TGTGCCAGCAGCCAAGGAGGCCCCGGGACAGGGGGTGAAAAACTGTTTTTT. Translated: CASSQGGPGTGGEKLFF.

The chain is built from TRBV18 and TRBJ2-3; 7 bases map to TRBD1. This CDR3 is 15 amino acids long. Germline CDR1 and CDR2: KGHSH and LQKENI. The V gene end was trimmed by 4 bases and the J gene end by 4 bases; junction bases not matched to a gene: 8. CDR3 amino acids: CASSLQGLDADTQYF. CDR3 coding DNA: TGTGCCAGCTCACTACAGGGGTTGGACGCAGATACGCAGTATTTT.

The chain carries TRBV5-1 and TRBJ1-1; D might be TRBD1 (5 bases). CDR3 length: 14 residues. Germline CDR1 is SGHRS and CDR2 is YFSETQ. The V end lost 0 bases, the J end lost 3 bases, and 9 bases lay between the germline ends. The CDR3 sequence: CASSLDGGDTEAFF. The CDR3, as DNA: TGCGCCAGCAGCTTGGATGGGGGGGACACTGAAGCTTTCTTT.